These 21 T cell receptor beta chains came from one sample sequenced in a study of CD8+CD57+ T cells in acquired aplastic anemia (dated by TCRdb to between 2018 and 2020). Sequencing instrument: Illumina HiSeq 2000. Profiling of TCR beta VDJ combinations and CDR3 sequences used genomic DNA as the template. TCRdb ran its own pipeline on the public reads, namely fastp trimming at Q25 and MiXCR clone calling, and kept in-frame beta chains. Merged by CDR3 protein, the rows form single entries marked with the most common genes and DNA. The sample profile shows 250,000 or so distinct CDR3 sequences; roughly half of them were found once. 7% to 9.5% of the sample rests with the top ten. The patients picked for sequencing were ones in whom flow cytometry had shown an expansion of CD8+CD57+ cells. Sequencing was carried out using sorted CD4+, CD8+, or CD8+CD57+ T cells (not recorded which) from PBMCs. The receptors were sampled from a human donor with aplastic anemia.

The chain combines TRBV5-4 with TRBJ2-4, with 9 positions matching TRBD1. V lost 2 bases to trimming and J lost 8 bases; unmatched junction nucleotides: 5. CDR1 is SGHNT, CDR2 YYREEE, per germline (reference sequence). The CDR3 totals 14 residues. CDR3 nucleotide sequence: TGTGCCAGCAGCTTACAGGGGGCGCAGGACATTCAGTACTTC. Its protein product is CASSLQGAQDIQYF.

This clonotype was observed at least ten times. The gene calls are TRBV6-4 and TRBJ2-3; the D gene is possibly TRBD2 (6 bases). The CDR3 has 15 residues. V was clipped by 3 bases and J by 1 base, with 11 bases between them. The germline CDR1 and CDR2 sequences are MRHNA and SNTAGT. In DNA form, the CDR3 reads TGTGCCAGCAGTGAACGTCCGGGGGGCACAGATACGCAGTATTTT. Translation gives CASSERPGGTDTQYF.

This clonotype was seen a few times. V gene TRBV5-5 combines with J gene TRBJ2-1, with a tentative D call TRBD1 (8 bases). The CDR3 is made up of 14 amino acids. Trimming took off 0 bases at V and 8 bases at J, with 12 bases between the two ends. Germline CDR1 SGHKS, CDR2 YYEKEE (reference sequence). The CDR3 spells CASSLGTGRDEQFF. DNA for the CDR3: TGTGCCAGCAGCTTGGGGACAGGGAGGGATGAGCAGTTCTTC. Full variable domain (missing parts from reference TRBV5-5 and TRBJ2-1): DAGVTQSPTHLIKTRGQQVTLRCSPISGHKSVSWYQQVLGQGPQFIFQYYEKEERGRGNFPDRFSARQFPNYSSELNVNALLLGDSALYLCASSLGTGRDEQFFGPGTRLTVL.

In this sample, this clonotype turned up many times. The rearrangement uses TRBV7-9 and TRBJ1-5, with D unresolved. CDR1 and CDR2 from the germline V gene are SEHNR and FQNEAQ (reference sequence). This CDR3 contains 14 residues. Between the trimmed V and J ends, which lost 4 bases and 1 base, there was a span of 8 bases. The CDR3 region is CASSSGRSNQPQHF. The CDR3 DNA follows: TGTGCCAGCAGCTCCGGACGGAGCAATCAGCCCCAGCATTTT.

This clonotype was counted many times. The V call is TRBV6-5, the J call TRBJ2-7, with 10 positions matching TRBD2. This CDR3 comprises 13 residues. V was clipped by 5 bases and J by 3 bases; unmatched bases: 1. CDR1 is MNHEY, CDR2 SVGAGI, per germline. The CDR3 loop is CASSLAGVYEQYF. CDR3 in DNA: TGTGCCAGCAGTCTAGCGGGAGTCTACGAGCAGTACTTC.

The chain links TRBV7-9 to TRBJ2-3; 7 nucleotides line up with TRBD2. CDR1 is SEHNR and CDR2 is FQNEAQ in the germline V gene (reference sequence). The CDR3 contains 12 residues. V was pared by 5 bases and J by 5 bases, with 1 base of the junction left unmatched. Here the CDR3 reads CASSPSGDTQYF. The CDR3 DNA follows: TGTGCCAGCAGCCCTAGCGGAGATACGCAGTATTTT.

This clonotype was counted many times. The J gene is TRBJ2-1, the V gene TRBV15; TRBD2 matches 8 bases. Germline-derived CDR1 and CDR2 are LNHNV and YYDKDF (reference sequence). Unmatched junction bases numbered 11, after V lost 5 bases and J lost 2 bases. The CDR3 has 17 amino acids. The CDR3 region is CATSSAGAGGPYNEQFF. As DNA, the CDR3 is TGTGCCACCAGCTCCGCGGGGGCGGGAGGCCCCTACAATGAGCAGTTCTTC.

V gene TRBV7-9 combines with J gene TRBJ2-7; no firm D call. Trimming removed 3 bases from V and 7 bases from J, with 19 bases in between. The CDR3 totals 15 residues. Looked up from germline, CDR1 is SEHNR and CDR2 is FQNEAQ (reference sequence). This CDR3 is CASSLEADPFLEQYF. The CDR3 DNA sequence: TGTGCCAGCAGCTTGGAAGCAGATCCTTTTCTTGAGCAGTACTTC.

This rearrangement joins TRBV7-9 to TRBJ2-3, with D perhaps matching TRBD2 (6 bases). From germline, CDR1 is SEHNR and CDR2 FQNEAQ (reference sequence). This CDR3 has 16 amino acids. Between the trimmed V and J ends, which lost 5 bases and 3 bases, there was a span of 18 bases. This CDR3 reads CASSAGGAGVTDTQYF. DNA of the CDR3: TGTGCCAGCAGCGCTGGAGGGGCTGGAGTAACAGATACGCAGTATTTT.

About this clonotype itself: The junction departs from germline at one end; a sequencing error may be responsible. The chain has TRBV24-1 and TRBJ2-2; 9 nucleotides align to TRBD1. This CDR3 comprises 16 residues. Per the germline V gene, CDR1 is KGHDR and CDR2 is SFDVKD. CDR3: CATKAPDRGETEELSF. As DNA, the CDR3 is TGTGCCACCAAAGCCCCGGACAGGGGTGAGACCGAGGAGCTGTCTTTT.

This clonotype was detected only a few times. V and J are TRBV20-1 and TRBJ2-1; D perhaps matches TRBD2 (7 bases). This CDR3 spans 14 amino acids. Trimming left V 1 base short and J 8 bases short, with 15 bases between. CDR1 and CDR2 (germline): DFQATT, SNEGSKA (reference sequence). CDR3 DNA sequence: TGCAGTGCTAGAGGGGGGGGGCCTAGGGATGAGCAGTTCTTC. This codes for CSARGGGPRDEQFF.

This clonotype was seen at least ten times. CDR3 DNA sequence: TGTGCCAGCAGCCTGATGGGGGGCACTGAAGCTTTCTTT. It is translated as CASSLMGGTEAFF. The V gene is TRBV7-9, the J gene TRBJ1-1; D is possibly TRBD1 (5 bases). CDR3 length: 13 amino acids. Trimming left V 5 bases short and J 4 bases short, with 11 bases between. Germline V gives CDR1 SEHNR, CDR2 FQNEAQ (reference sequence).

This clonotype was picked up many times. The V call is TRBV7-9, the J call TRBJ1-1; D uncertain. This CDR3 is built from 11 residues. The germline V gene has CDR1 SEHNR and CDR2 FQNEAQ (reference sequence). The V end lost 2 bases, the J end lost 3 bases, and 1 base lay between the germline ends. DNA of the CDR3: TGTGCCAGCAGCTTACACACTGAAGCTTTCTTT. It yields the protein CASSLHTEAFF.

Only a few counts were recorded for this clonotype. This chain joins TRBV20-1 and TRBJ1-5; D not certain. CDR3 length equals 14 residues. Germline V CDR1 and CDR2: DFQATT, SNEGSKA (reference sequence). With 1 base removed from V and 3 bases from J, the gap between germline ends came to 10 bases. CDR3 sequence reads: CSARAMRDNQPQHF. CDR3 coding DNA: TGCAGTGCTAGAGCCATGAGGGACAATCAGCCCCAGCATTTT.

The chain has TRBV25-1 and TRBJ2-7; 7 positions match TRBD1. The V gene end was trimmed by 3 bases and the J gene end by 1 base; junction bases not matched to a gene: 6. The CDR3 covers 15 residues. Germline CDR1 is MGHDK and CDR2 is SYGVNS. The CDR3 DNA is TGTGCCAGCAGTGACCCAGCGACAGGGTCCTACGAGCAGTACTTC. Translating it yields CASSDPATGSYEQYF.

V usage is TRBV9 and J usage is TRBJ2-5, with D perhaps TRBD1 (5 bases). Per germline, CDR1 SGDLS and CDR2 YYNGEE. The CDR3 has 14 residues. V lost 0 bases to trimming and J lost 5 bases, with 11 bases between them. The CDR3 protein is CASSVGRQRETQYF. The CDR3 bases are TGTGCCAGCAGCGTAGGCAGACAGAGGGAGACCCAGTACTTC.

J is TRBJ2-1 and V is TRBV27; 10 bases line up with TRBD1. There are 16 residues in the CDR3. The J segment lost 7 bases and the V segment lost 5 bases, leaving 11 bases of the junction unmatched. The germline gives CDR1 MNHEY, CDR2 SMNVEV (reference sequence). CDR3 nucleotides: TGTGCCAGCAGTCGGCAGGGGACAGGGGAGGGGAATGAGCAGTTCTTC. Its protein product is CASSRQGTGEGNEQFF.

There are many counts of this clonotype. This sequence joins TRBV9 and TRBJ2-3, with a possible D match to TRBD1 (6 bases). The germline V gene encodes CDR1 SGDLS and CDR2 YYNGEE. This CDR3 is built from 15 residues. The V end was cut by 0 bases, the J end by 3 bases, with 11 bases between. As DNA, the CDR3 is TGTGCCAGCAGCGTAGGGACAGTTAGTACAGATACGCAGTATTTT. This codes for CASSVGTVSTDTQYF.

About this clonotype: The final CDR3 position lacks the conserved phenylalanine or tryptophan, pointing to a likely read error. The limits of the CDR3 on the DNA are not certain, so only TCRdb's listed CDR3 is given. The chain employs TRBV7-9 and TRBJ2-7; the listed D gene, TRBD1, was not tested against the DNA. Ends included, the CDR3 has 9 residues. Germline V gene lookup returns CDR1 SEHNR and CDR2 FQNEAQ (reference sequence). The CDR3 protein is CASSLIGGG.

The rearrangement links TRBV15 to TRBJ2-5; 13 positions agree with TRBD2. CDR1 LNHNV and CDR2 YYDKDF come from the germline V gene (reference sequence). The CDR3 is made up of 16 amino acids. Unmatched junction bases numbered 2, after V lost 1 base and J lost 3 bases. The CDR3 protein is CATSRGGLAGKETQYF. The CDR3, as DNA: TGTGCCACCAGCAGAGGGGGACTAGCGGGGAAAGAGACCCAGTACTTC.

This sequence joins TRBV19 and TRBJ1-2, with 8 bases fitting TRBD1. Unmatched junction bases numbered 6, after V lost 5 bases and J lost 4 bases. Germline-derived CDR1 and CDR2 are LNHDA and SQIVND (reference sequence). The CDR3 spans 14 residues. The CDR3: CASSLDREPYGYTF. The CDR3 DNA follows: TGTGCCAGTAGTCTGGACAGGGAACCCTATGGCTACACCTTC.